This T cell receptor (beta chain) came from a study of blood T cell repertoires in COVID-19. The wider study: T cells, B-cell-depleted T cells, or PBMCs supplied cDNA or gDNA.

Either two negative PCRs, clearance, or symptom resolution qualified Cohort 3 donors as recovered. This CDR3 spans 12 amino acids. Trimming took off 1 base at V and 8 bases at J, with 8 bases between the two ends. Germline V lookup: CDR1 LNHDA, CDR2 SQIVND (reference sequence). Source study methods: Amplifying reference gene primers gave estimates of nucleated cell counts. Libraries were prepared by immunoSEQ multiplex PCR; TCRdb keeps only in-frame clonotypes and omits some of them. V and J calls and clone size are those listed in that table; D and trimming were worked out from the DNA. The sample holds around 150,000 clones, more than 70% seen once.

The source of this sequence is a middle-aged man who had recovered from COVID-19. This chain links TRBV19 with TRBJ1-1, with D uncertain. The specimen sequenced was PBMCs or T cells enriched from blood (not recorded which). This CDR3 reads CASSIGEGEAFF. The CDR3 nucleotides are TGTGCCAGTAGTATAGGGGAGGGAGAAGCTTTCTTT.